This is a list of T cell receptor beta chains from one sample in a study of blood T cell repertoires in COVID-19. The data were produced by immunoSEQ multiplex PCR, yet TCRdb's version contains in-frame clones alone and is incomplete. The repertoire holds around 280,000 clones, with about 90% as singletons. The sample was peripheral blood. These receptors were obtained from a woman aged 30 to 39 who had recovered from COVID-19. Both conserved end residues are part of each CDR3. Fields, in order: J gene, V gene, clone size, D gene, CDR3 DNA, CDR3 protein. D genes are given only for firm matches. Clone size is stated in some rows and not others, as once, few, many or a class when expanded.

TRBJ2-1	TRBV4-2	NA	TRBD2	TGTGCCAGCAGCCAAGACGGACTAGCGGGGTCCTACAATGAGCAGTTCTTC	CASSQDGLAGSYNEQFF
TRBJ2-5	TRBV28	once	TRBD2	TGTGCCAGCAGTCCGAGGGGACTAGCGGGGCTCAAAGTTGAGACCCAGTACTTC	CASSPRGLAGLKVETQYF
TRBJ2-4	TRBV7-2	NA	NA	TGTGCCAGCAGCTTAGTTACTGGACTGGCCAAAAACATTCAGTACTTC	CASSLVTGLAKNIQYF
TRBJ1-2	TRBV6-5	NA	NA	TGTGCCAGCAGTTACCTTACAGGCTATGGCTACACCTTC	CASSYLTGYGYTF
TRBJ2-7	TRBV27	NA	NA	TGTGCCAGCAGTCCCGACAGGTCCAGGGGCGAGCAGTACTTC	CASSPDRSRGEQYF
TRBJ2-2	TRBV5-4	NA	TRBD1	TGTGCCAGCCGCCAGGACAGGGGTGCCGGGGAGCTGTTTTTT	CASRQDRGAGELFF
TRBJ1-2	TRBV5-1	NA	NA	TGCGCCAGCAGCTTGTCCACTAACTATGGCTACACCTTC	CASSLSTNYGYTF
TRBJ2-5	TRBV6-5	NA	NA	TGTGCCAGCAGTAGGCTAGAAAAAGAGACCCAGTACTTC	CASSRLEKETQYF
TRBJ1-2	TRBV5-1	NA	NA	TGCGCCAGCAGCTACAACGGTGAACAGGGCTACACCTTC	CASSYNGEQGYTF
TRBJ1-2	TRBV2	few	NA	TGTGCCAGCAGGAAGTTAAACCCGGATGGCTACACCTTC	CASRKLNPDGYTF
TRBJ1-5	TRBV9	NA	NA	TGTGCCAGCAGCGTAGCAGGGAACCAGCCCCAGCATTTT	CASSVAGNQPQHF
TRBJ2-7	TRBV18	NA	TRBD2	TGTGCCAGCTCACCCGCGGGGGAAGGTAGTAGGTACTTC	CASSPAGEGSRYF
TRBJ2-1	TRBV28	NA	NA	TGTGCCAGCAGTTTAGGGCGACCCCAGTTCTTC	CASSLGRPQFF
TRBJ2-7	TRBV7-2	NA	NA	TGTGCCAGCAGCTTAATTGGGCCCTCCTACGAGCAGTACTTC	CASSLIGPSYEQYF
TRBJ2-2	TRBV18	NA	NA	TGTGCCAGCTCAGATCGACCCGGGACAAACACCGGGGAGCTGTTTTTT	CASSDRPGTNTGELFF
TRBJ2-2	TRBV11-2	NA	TRBD2	TGTGCCAGCAGCTTTCTAGCGGGGACCAACACCGGGGAGCTGTTTTTT	CASSFLAGTNTGELFF
TRBJ2-1	TRBV10-1	NA	TRBD2	TGCGCCAGCAGTGATATATTTGGACTAGCGGGAAAGAACGAGCAGTTCTTC	CASSDIFGLAGKNEQFF
TRBJ2-7	TRBV5-1	once	TRBD2	TGCGCCAGCAGCTTGGAACCCACTAGCGGGAGTTACGAGCAGTACTTC	CASSLEPTSGSYEQYF
TRBJ2-5	TRBV24-1	NA	TRBD1	TGTGCCACCAGTGACCTGACAGGGAGAGGTGCCCAGTACTTC	CATSDLTGRGAQYF
TRBJ2-7	TRBV5-1	once	TRBD1	TGCGCCAGCAGCAAAGGGACAGGGTTGTACGAGCAGTACTTC	CASSKGTGLYEQYF
TRBJ1-1	TRBV5-6	NA	TRBD1	TGTGCCAGCAGCGGGGACAGGGGGATCACTGAAGCTTTCTTT	CASSGDRGITEAFF
TRBJ2-3	TRBV9	NA	TRBD2	TGTGCCAGCAGCCCAGCGGGCGGGAGGGTTGATACGCAGTATTTT	CASSPAGGRVDTQYF
TRBJ1-2	TRBV4-1	NA	NA	TGCGCCAGCAGTCTAGTGGACAGCTATGGCTACACCTTC	CASSLVDSYGYTF
TRBJ1-3	TRBV3-1/TRBV3-2	NA	TRBD1	TGTGCCAGCAGCCAAGATCCCCCGCAGGGGGGCTACTCTGGAAACACCATATATTTT	CASSQDPPQGGYSGNTIYF
TRBJ1-2	TRBV5-6	few	NA	TGTGCCAGCAGCTTTGGGAGAGACTATGGCTACACCTTC	CASSFGRDYGYTF
TRBJ2-1	TRBV5-1	NA	TRBD2	TGCGCCAGCAGCCTTACGGTCTTAACTAGCGGGAGGGGTGAGCAGTTCTTC	CASSLTVLTSGRGEQFF
TRBJ2-3	TRBV12-5	NA	NA	TGTGCTAGTGGTTTAGCTATCGCAACCACAGATACGCAGTATTTT	CASGLAIATTDTQYF
TRBJ1-2	TRBV9	NA	TRBD1	TGTGCCAGCAGCGTAGTTGACAGGGGGCTGCCTAACTATGGCTACACCTTC	CASSVVDRGLPNYGYTF
TRBJ2-7	TRBV6-5	NA	NA	TGTGCCAGCAGTACCGGAGGCGAGCAGTACTTC	CASSTGGEQYF
TRBJ1-5	TRBV19	NA	NA	TGTGCCAGTAGATCCGACAGCGTCCTAAATCAGCCCCAGCATTTT	CASRSDSVLNQPQHF
TRBJ2-3	TRBV9	NA	TRBD1	TGTGCCAGCAGCGGCGGACAGGGGAGGGCAGATACGCAGTATTTT	CASSGGQGRADTQYF
TRBJ1-5	TRBV2	NA	TRBD1	TGTGCCAGCGTGAGTACAGGGGATCAGCCCCAGCATTTT	CASVSTGDQPQHF
TRBJ2-2	TRBV6-1	NA	NA	TGTGCCAGCAGTGACGTCTGGGCCACCGGGGAGCTGTTTTTT	CASSDVWATGELFF
TRBJ1-1	TRBV5-6	NA	NA	TGTGCCAGCAGCTCAGGGATGTTCGGCACTGAAGCTTTCTTT	CASSSGMFGTEAFF
TRBJ1-1	TRBV12-3/TRBV12-4	NA	NA	TGTGCCAGCAGTTTATGGAGTGAAGCTTTCTTT	CASSLWSEAFF
TRBJ2-1	TRBV7-2	NA	TRBD2	TGTGCCAGCAGCTTCCTTTGGGGTAGCGGGGGAAAGCAGTTCTTC	CASSFLWGSGGKQFF
TRBJ2-1	TRBV2	NA	NA	TGTGCCAGCAGTGTTGAGTATGAGCAGTTCTTC	CASSVEYEQFF
TRBJ2-3	TRBV5-1	NA	TRBD2	TGCGCCAGCAGCTTGGCCTTCGGGGGGGCCGGAGATACGCAGTATTTT	CASSLAFGGAGDTQYF
TRBJ2-2	TRBV4-3	NA	TRBD2	TGCGCCAGCAGCCAAGATCCGGGACTAGCGGTTACCGGGGAGCTGTTTTTT	CASSQDPGLAVTGELFF
TRBJ1-1	TRBV19	NA	TRBD1	TGTGCCAGTAAGGAGGGGGACAGGGGTATTAGTGCTGAAGCTTTCTTT	CASKEGDRGISAEAFF
TRBJ1-1	TRBV28	NA	TRBD1	TGTGCCAGCAGTTTTGGGGACAGGGAGAACACTGAAGCTTTCTTT	CASSFGDRENTEAFF
TRBJ2-1	TRBV18	once	NA	TGTGCCAGCTCACCACCGATAAGCCCGGGGTCACTAAACAATGAGCAGTTCTTC	CASSPPISPGSLNNEQFF
TRBJ2-5	TRBV5-8	NA	NA	TGTGCCAGCAGCTTGGGGGGCCTACAAGAGACCCAGTACTTC	CASSLGGLQETQYF
TRBJ1-3	TRBV6-6	many	NA	TGTGCCAGCAGTTCGGGAGACACCATATATTTT	CASSSGDTIYF
TRBJ1-1	TRBV6-6	NA	NA	TGTGCCAGCAGTTACCCCCCCGGGACATTGAACACTGAAGCTTTCTTT	CASSYPPGTLNTEAFF
TRBJ2-5	TRBV4-2	NA	TRBD2	TGTGCCAGCAGCCAAGACCCGGGACTATCGGGAGAGACCCAGTACTTC	CASSQDPGLSGETQYF
TRBJ1-5	TRBV19	NA	NA	TGTGCCAGTAGTATATTAGTCACAGGGACATGGAGCAATCAGCCCCAGCATTTT	CASSILVTGTWSNQPQHF